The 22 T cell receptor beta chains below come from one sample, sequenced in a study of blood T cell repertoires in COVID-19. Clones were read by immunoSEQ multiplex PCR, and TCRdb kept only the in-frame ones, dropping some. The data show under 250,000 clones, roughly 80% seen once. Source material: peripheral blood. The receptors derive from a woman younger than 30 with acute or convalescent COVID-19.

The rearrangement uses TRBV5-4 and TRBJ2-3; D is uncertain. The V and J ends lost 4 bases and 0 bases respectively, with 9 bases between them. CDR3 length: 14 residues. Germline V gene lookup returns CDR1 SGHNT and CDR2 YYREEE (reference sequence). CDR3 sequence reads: CASSPGQSTDTQYF. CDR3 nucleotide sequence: TGTGCCAGCAGCCCAGGTCAAAGCACAGATACGCAGTATTTT.

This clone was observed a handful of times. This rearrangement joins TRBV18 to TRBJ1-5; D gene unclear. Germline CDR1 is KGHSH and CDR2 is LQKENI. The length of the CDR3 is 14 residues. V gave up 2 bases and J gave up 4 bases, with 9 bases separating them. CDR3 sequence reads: CASSPSTRNQPQHF. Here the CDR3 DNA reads TGTGCCAGCTCACCATCAACCAGGAATCAGCCCCAGCATTTT.

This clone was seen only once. This CDR3 reads CASSDRLAPNEQFF. The CDR3 coding sequence is TGTGCCAGCAGTGATCGCCTAGCACCCAATGAGCAGTTCTTC. The gene calls are TRBV2 and TRBJ2-1, with a tentative D call TRBD2 (5 bases). This CDR3 has 14 amino acids. The germline V gene encodes CDR1 SNHLY and CDR2 FYNNEI. Trimming cost V 3 bases and J 6 bases, with 12 bases left between them. Variable domain in full (rest from reference TRBV2 and TRBJ2-1): EPEVTQTPSHQVTQMGQEVILRCVPISNHLYFYWYRQILGQKVEFLVSFYNNEISEKSEIFDDQFSVERPDGSNFTLKIRSTKLEDSAMYFCASSDRLAPNEQFFGPGTRLTVL.

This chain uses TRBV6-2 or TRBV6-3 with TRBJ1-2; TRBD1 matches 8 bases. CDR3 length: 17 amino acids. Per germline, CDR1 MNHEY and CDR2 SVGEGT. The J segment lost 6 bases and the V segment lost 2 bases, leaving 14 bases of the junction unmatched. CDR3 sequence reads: CASSYPDRGNRGDGYTF. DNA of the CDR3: TGTGCCAGCAGTTACCCCGACAGGGGTAACAGGGGCGATGGCTACACCTTC.

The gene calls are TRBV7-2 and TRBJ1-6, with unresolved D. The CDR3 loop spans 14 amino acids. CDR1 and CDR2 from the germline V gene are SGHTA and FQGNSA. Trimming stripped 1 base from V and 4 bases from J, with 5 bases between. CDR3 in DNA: TGTGCCAGCAGCTTAGAGAGATATAATTCACCCCTCCACTTT. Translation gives CASSLERYNSPLHF. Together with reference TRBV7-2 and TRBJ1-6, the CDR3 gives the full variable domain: GAGVSQSPSNKVTEKGKDVELRCDPISGHTALYWYRQSLGQGLEFLIYFQGNSAPDKSGLPSDRFSAERTGGSVSTLTIQRTQQEDSAVYLCASSLERYNSPLHFGNGTRLTVT.

CDR3 DNA sequence: TGTGCCATCGGAAGACAAGGCAATCAGCCCCAGCATTTT. Its translation: CAIGRQGNQPQHF. This chain links TRBV10-3 with TRBJ1-5; D is unresolved. The CDR3 is made up of 13 amino acids. Trimming cost V 8 bases and J 2 bases, with 10 bases left between them. CDR1 is ENHRY, CDR2 SYGVKD, per germline.

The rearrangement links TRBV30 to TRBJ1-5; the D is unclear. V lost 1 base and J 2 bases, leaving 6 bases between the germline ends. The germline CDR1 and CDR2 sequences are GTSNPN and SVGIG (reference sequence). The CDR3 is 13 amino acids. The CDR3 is CAWSAMGNQPQHF. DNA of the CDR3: TGTGCCTGGAGTGCTATGGGCAATCAGCCCCAGCATTTT.

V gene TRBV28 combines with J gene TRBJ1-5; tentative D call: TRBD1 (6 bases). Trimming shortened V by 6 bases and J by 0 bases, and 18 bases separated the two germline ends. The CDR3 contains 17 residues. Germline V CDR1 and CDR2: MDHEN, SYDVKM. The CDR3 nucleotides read TGTGCCAGCAGCTCCACCGGGACATTGTTTAGCAATCAGCCCCAGCATTTT. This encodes CASSSTGTLFSNQPQHF.

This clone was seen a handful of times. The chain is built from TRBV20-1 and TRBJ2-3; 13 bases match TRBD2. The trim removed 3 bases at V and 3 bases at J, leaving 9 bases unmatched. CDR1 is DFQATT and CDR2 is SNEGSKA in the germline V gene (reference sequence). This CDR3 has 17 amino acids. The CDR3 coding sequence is TGCAGTGCTAGTCTACAACTAGCGGGAGGGCCGACAGATACGCAGTATTTT. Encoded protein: CSASLQLAGGPTDTQYF.

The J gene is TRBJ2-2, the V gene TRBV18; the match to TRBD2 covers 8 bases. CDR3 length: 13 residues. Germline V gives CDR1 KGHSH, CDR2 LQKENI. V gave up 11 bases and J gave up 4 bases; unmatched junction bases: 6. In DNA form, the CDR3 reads TGTGCCGGAGCGGGAGACCTCACCGGGGAGCTGTTTTTT. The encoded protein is CAGAGDLTGELFF.

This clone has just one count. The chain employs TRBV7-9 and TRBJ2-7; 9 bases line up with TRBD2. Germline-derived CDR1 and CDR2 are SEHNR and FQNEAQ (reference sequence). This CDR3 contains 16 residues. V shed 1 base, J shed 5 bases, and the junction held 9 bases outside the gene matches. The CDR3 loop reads CASSLGRASGDDEQYF. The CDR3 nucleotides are TGTGCCAGCAGCTTAGGTAGGGCTAGCGGGGACGACGAGCAGTACTTC.

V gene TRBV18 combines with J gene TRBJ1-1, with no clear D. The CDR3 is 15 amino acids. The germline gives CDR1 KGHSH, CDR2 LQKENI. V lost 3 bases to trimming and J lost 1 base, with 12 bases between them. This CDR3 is CASSPSQVKNTEAFF. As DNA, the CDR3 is TGTGCCAGCTCACCCTCCCAGGTGAAGAACACTGAAGCTTTCTTT.

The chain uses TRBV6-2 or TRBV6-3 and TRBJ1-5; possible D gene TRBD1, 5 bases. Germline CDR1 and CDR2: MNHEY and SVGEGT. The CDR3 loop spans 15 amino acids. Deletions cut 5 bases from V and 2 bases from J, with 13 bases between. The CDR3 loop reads CASSLILGGNQPQHF. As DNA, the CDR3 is TGTGCCAGCAGTCTTATTCTAGGGGGCAATCAGCCCCAGCATTTT.

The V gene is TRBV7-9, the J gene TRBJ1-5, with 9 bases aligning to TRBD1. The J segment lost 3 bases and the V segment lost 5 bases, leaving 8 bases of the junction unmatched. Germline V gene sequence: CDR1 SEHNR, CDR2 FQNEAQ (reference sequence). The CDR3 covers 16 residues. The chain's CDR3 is CASSPGTGSVNQPQHF. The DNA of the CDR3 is TGTGCCAGCAGCCCCGGGACAGGGTCCGTCAATCAGCCCCAGCATTTT.

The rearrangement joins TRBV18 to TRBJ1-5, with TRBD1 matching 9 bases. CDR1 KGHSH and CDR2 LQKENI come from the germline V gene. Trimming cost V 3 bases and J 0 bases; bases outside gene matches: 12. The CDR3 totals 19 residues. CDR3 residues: CASSPNTGGARYSNQPQHF. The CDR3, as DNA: TGTGCCAGCTCACCCAATACAGGGGGCGCCCGTTATAGCAATCAGCCCCAGCATTTT.

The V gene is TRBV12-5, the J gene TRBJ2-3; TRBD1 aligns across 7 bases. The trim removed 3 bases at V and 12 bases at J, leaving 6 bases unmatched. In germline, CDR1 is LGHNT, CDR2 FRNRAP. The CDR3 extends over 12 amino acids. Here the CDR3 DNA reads TGTGCTAGTGGTTTTCTGACAGGGTCTCAGTATTTT. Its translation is CASGFLTGSQYF.

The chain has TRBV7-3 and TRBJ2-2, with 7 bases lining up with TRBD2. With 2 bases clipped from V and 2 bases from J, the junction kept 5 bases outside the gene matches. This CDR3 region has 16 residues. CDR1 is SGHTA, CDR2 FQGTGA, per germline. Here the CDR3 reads CASSLLPSGNTGELFF. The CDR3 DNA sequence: TGTGCCAGCAGCTTATTGCCTAGCGGTAACACCGGGGAGCTGTTTTTT.

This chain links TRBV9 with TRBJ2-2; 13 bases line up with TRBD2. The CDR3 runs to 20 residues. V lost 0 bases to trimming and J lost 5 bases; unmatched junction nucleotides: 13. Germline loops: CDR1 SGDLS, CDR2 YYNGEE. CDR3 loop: CASSVATLGWTSGRTGELFF. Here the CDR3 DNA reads TGTGCCAGCAGCGTAGCTACCTTAGGGTGGACTAGCGGGAGAACCGGGGAGCTGTTTTTT.

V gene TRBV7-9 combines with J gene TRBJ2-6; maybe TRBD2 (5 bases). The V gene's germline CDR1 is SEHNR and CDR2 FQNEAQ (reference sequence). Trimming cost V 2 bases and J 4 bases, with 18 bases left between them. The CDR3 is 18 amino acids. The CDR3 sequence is CASSLPVEGVRGANVLTF. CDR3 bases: TGTGCCAGCAGCTTACCTGTTGAGGGAGTGCGAGGGGCCAACGTCCTGACTTTC.

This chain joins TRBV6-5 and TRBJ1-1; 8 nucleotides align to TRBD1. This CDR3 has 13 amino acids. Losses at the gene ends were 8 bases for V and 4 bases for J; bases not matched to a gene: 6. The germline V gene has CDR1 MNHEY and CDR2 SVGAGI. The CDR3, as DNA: TGTGCCAGCCAGGGGGCAGGGGGCACTGAAGCTTTCTTT. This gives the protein CASQGAGGTEAFF.

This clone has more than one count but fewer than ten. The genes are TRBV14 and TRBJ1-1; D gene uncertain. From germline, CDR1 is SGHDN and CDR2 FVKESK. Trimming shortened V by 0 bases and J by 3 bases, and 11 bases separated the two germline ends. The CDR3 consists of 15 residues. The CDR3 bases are TGTGCCAGCAGCCAAGATGTCGGGAGGGACACTGAAGCTTTCTTT. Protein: CASSQDVGRDTEAFF.

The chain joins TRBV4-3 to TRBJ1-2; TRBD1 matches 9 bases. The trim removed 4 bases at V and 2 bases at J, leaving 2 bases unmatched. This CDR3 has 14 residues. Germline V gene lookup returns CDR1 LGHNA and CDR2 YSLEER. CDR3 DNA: TGCGCCAGCAGCCCCGACAGGGGGAACTATGGCTACACCTTC. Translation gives CASSPDRGNYGYTF.